Following are 26 T cell receptor beta chains from one sample sequenced in a study of breast tumors, draining lymph nodes, adjacent tissues. TCRdb analysed the multiplex PCR reads with MiXCR anew, one entry per CDR3 protein. The data show fewer than 200,000 distinct CDR3 sequences, about 33% seen once. Axillary draining lymph nodes of breast cancer patients supplied the node samples. The sample was axillary lymph node tissue. The receptors here all came from a female donor with breast cancer. Some clones in this sample may be carry-over from other donors' samples.

This clonotype was detected many times. The CDR3 DNA follows: TGTGCCAGCAGCCAAGAGAGGGGGCATGGTGAAAAACTGTTTTTT. Translating gives CASSQERGHGEKLFF. The chain employs TRBV4-2 and TRBJ1-4, with 7 bases that match TRBD1. The germline gives CDR1 LGHNA, CDR2 YNFKEQ. V was pared by 0 bases and J by 7 bases, with 5 bases of the junction left unmatched. The CDR3 spans 15 residues.

This clonotype was recorded many times. The V gene is TRBV29-1, the J gene TRBJ1-5; maybe TRBD1 (5 bases). The V gene lost 7 bases and the J gene lost 1 base, with 8 bases spanning the gap. Germline loops: CDR1 SQVTM, CDR2 ANQGSEA. This CDR3 contains 12 residues. The CDR3 sequence is CSARDSNQPQHF. The CDR3 DNA reads TGCAGCGCCCGGGACAGCAATCAGCCCCAGCATTTT.

This clonotype has a count of ten or more. The CDR3 here is CASSPLGLAAETQYF. CDR3 sequence (DNA): TGCGCCAGCAGCCCGTTGGGACTAGCGGCGGAGACCCAGTACTTC. The rearrangement links TRBV4-1 to TRBJ2-5, with 11 bases identical to TRBD2. The V and J ends lost 4 bases and 5 bases, in that order; junction bases with no gene match: 6. The germline gives CDR1 MGHRA, CDR2 YSYEKL. The CDR3 covers 15 residues.

Worth noting for this clonotype: Germline and junction disagree at one end, which may indicate a read error. The chain has TRBV11-3 and TRBJ2-6; D might be TRBD2 (5 bases). This CDR3 is 13 amino acids long. Per the germline V gene, CDR1 is SGHNT and CDR2 is YENEEA. The CDR3 DNA is TGTGCCAGCAGCTTAGGCGTAGCGAACACTGAAGCTTTC. It is translated as CASSLGVANTEAF.

This clonotype was observed many times. The rearrangement links TRBV5-4 to TRBJ2-1; unclear D gene. Per germline, CDR1 SGHNT and CDR2 YYREEE (reference sequence). This CDR3 region has 11 residues. Trimming shortened V by 4 bases and J by 4 bases, and 3 bases separated the two germline ends. CDR3 region: CASSQYNEQFF. The CDR3 nucleotides are TGTGCCAGCAGCCAGTACAATGAGCAGTTCTTC.

On this clonotype: Germline and junction disagree at one end, which may indicate a read error. The chain joins TRBV4-1 to TRBJ2-3; 7 bases line up with TRBD2. Germline V lookup: CDR1 MGHRA, CDR2 YSYEKL. The CDR3 extends over 17 amino acids. The CDR3 sequence is CASSQVISGCLTDTLYF. For the CDR3, the DNA is TGCGCCAGCAGCCAAGTTATTAGCGGGTGTCTCACAGATACGCTGTATTTT.

As regards this clonotype: A much larger clone sits a single nucleotide away, making a read error possible. The chain recombines TRBV6-6 with TRBJ1-4, with D perhaps matching TRBD1 (5 bases). Looked up from germline, CDR1 is MNHNY and CDR2 is SVGAGI (reference sequence). The CDR3 has 15 residues. V lost 7 bases to trimming and J lost 12 bases, with 24 bases between them. CDR3 sequence reads: CASNYPQGRVNELFF. The CDR3 DNA reads as TGTGCCAGCAATTATCCGCAGGGTCGGGTGAATGAACTGTTTTTT.

The chain is built from TRBV6-4 and TRBJ2-3, with 13 bases that match TRBD2. The germline CDR1 and CDR2 sequences are MRHNA and SNTAGT. The CDR3 length is 17 residues. The V segment lost 6 bases and the J segment 1 base; nucleotides outside the gene matches: 7. CDR3 protein: CASSQSGTSGGTDTQYF. Written as DNA, the CDR3 is TGTGCCAGCAGCCAATCCGGGACTAGCGGGGGCACAGATACGCAGTATTTT.

For this clonotype: Given the absence of the conserved phenylalanine or tryptophan at the CDR3 end, a read error is likely. The DNA is omitted, as the CDR3 cannot be located on it reliably, and the CDR3 follows TCRdb's listing. V usage is TRBV7-9 and J usage is TRBJ1-4; no DNA check was done on the table's D call, TRBD1. Termini included, the CDR3 measures 13 amino acids. Germline V lookup: CDR1 SEHNR, CDR2 FQNEAQ (reference sequence). The CDR3 here is CASSDRLSEKLLL.

This clonotype has a count of ten or more. CDR3 nucleotides: TGTGCCAGCAGTTTTCCTCGTCAGCCCCAGCATTTT. Translated, it gives CASSFPRQPQHF. This chain connects TRBV28 to TRBJ1-5; D gene ambiguous. V lost 3 bases and J lost 6, with 6 bases in between. There are 12 residues in the CDR3. CDR1 is MDHEN and CDR2 is SYDVKM in the germline V gene.

Remarks on this clonotype: This is likely a read error, given that the CDR3 carries no conserved phenylalanine or tryptophan at its end. This sequence joins TRBV6-5 and TRBJ2-1; possibly TRBD2 for D (6 bases). The CDR3 loop spans 16 amino acids. Trimming removed 4 bases from V and 0 bases from J, with 13 bases in between. Germline V gene lookup returns CDR1 MNHEY and CDR2 SVGAGI. For the CDR3, the DNA is TGTGCCAGCAGTTCGGGAGCTCCCAGCTCCTACAATGAGCAGTTCCTC. Protein sequence: CASSSGAPSSYNEQFL.

This clonotype was observed many times. This chain connects TRBV5-1 to TRBJ2-1; D may correspond to TRBD1 or TRBD2 (5 bases each). The V gene lost 5 bases and the J gene lost 0 bases, with 12 bases spanning the gap. Germline-derived CDR1 and CDR2 are SGHRS and YFSETQ. The length of the CDR3 is 15 residues. The CDR3: CASRGDGNSYNEQFF. CDR3 bases: TGCGCCAGCAGAGGGGACGGAAACTCCTACAATGAGCAGTTCTTC.

This clonotype was detected a few times. The DNA for the CDR3 is TGCAGTGCCAGGGGGGGTAATCAGCCCCAGCATTTT. Protein sequence: CSARGGNQPQHF. This chain uses TRBV20-1 with TRBJ1-5; TRBD1 agrees at 7 bases. V trimming: 6 bases; J trimming: 4 bases; junction bases outside the gene matches: 3. This CDR3 is 12 amino acids long. Germline CDR1 and CDR2: DFQATT and SNEGSKA (reference sequence).

This clonotype occurred many times. The chain has TRBV30 and TRBJ2-7; tentatively, D is TRBD1 or TRBD2 (5 bases each). Germline lookup yields CDR1 GTSNPN and CDR2 SVGIG (reference sequence). This CDR3 is built from 12 residues. DNA of the CDR3: TGTGCTTCACAAAAGGGGAGCTCGGAGCAGTACTTC. Amino acid sequence: CASQKGSSEQYF.

This clonotype was counted a single time. The chain couples TRBV10-3 to TRBJ1-2; D is undetermined. Germline CDR1 ENHRY, CDR2 SYGVKD. This CDR3 spans 12 amino acids. V lost 2 bases to trimming and J lost 7 bases, with 8 bases between them. This chain's CDR3 is CAISEGPGGYTF. The CDR3 nucleotides are TGTGCCATCAGTGAGGGACCAGGTGGCTACACCTTC.

This clonotype was observed at least ten times. The chain couples TRBV27 to TRBJ1-2; tentative D call: TRBD1 (5 bases). The V gene's germline CDR1 is MNHEY and CDR2 SMNVEV (reference sequence). V was shortened by 3 bases and J by 3 bases, with 8 bases between the two germline ends. The CDR3 is 13 residues long. CDR3 DNA: TGTGCCAGCAGTTTTCAAGGGGACTATGGCTACACCTTC. Translation: CASSFQGDYGYTF.

Comments on this clonotype: This clone may be a read error of a much larger clone one base away. Since no conserved phenylalanine or tryptophan closes the CDR3, a read error is the likely cause. The chain uses TRBV28 and TRBJ2-7; D call uncertain. The ends were cut back, 2 bases at V and 3 bases at J, with 11 bases in the middle. CDR3 length: 14 amino acids. CDR1 is MDHEN, CDR2 SYDVKM, per germline. This CDR3 is CASSLPRTDYEQYL. Written as DNA, the CDR3 is TGTGCCAGCAGTTTACCCCGGACCGACTACGAGCAGTACCTC.

This clonotype was found many times. V usage is TRBV20-1 and J usage is TRBJ2-5, with D perhaps assigned TRBD1 or TRBD2 (6 bases each). V was trimmed by 6 bases and J by 5 bases, leaving 13 bases between them. CDR1 is DFQATT and CDR2 is SNEGSKA in the germline V gene (reference sequence). The CDR3 length is 12 residues. CDR3 in DNA: TGCAGTGCCTTAGGGGGGCTGGAGACCCAGTACTTC. It is translated as CSALGGLETQYF.

This clonotype was detected only once. Compared with germline, one end of the junction differs, possibly owing to a read error. The chain combines TRBV24-1 with TRBJ1-4, with D possibly being TRBD1 (6 bases). The CDR3 is made up of 13 amino acids. CDR1 is KGHDR, CDR2 SFDVKD, per germline. The CDR3 nucleotides read TGTGCAACCAGTGAGTCCAGGGGTGGAAAACTGTTTTTT. Protein sequence: CATSESRGGKLFF.

The V gene is TRBV27, the J gene TRBJ2-2; 8 nucleotides agree with TRBD2. Germline assignment: CDR1 MNHEY and CDR2 SMNVEV (reference sequence). The CDR3 is 15 residues long. Unmatched junction bases numbered 7, after V lost 7 bases and J lost 3 bases. The CDR3 region is CASTMSGSYTGELFF. CDR3 bases: TGTGCCAGCACCATGAGCGGGAGTTACACCGGGGAGCTGTTTTTT.

This clonotype was counted many times. This rearrangement joins TRBV3-1 to TRBJ1-2; D gene uncertain. Trimming cost V 4 bases and J 8 bases, with 11 bases left between them. The CDR3 extends over 12 amino acids. Germline CDR1 and CDR2: LGHDT and YNNKEL (reference sequence). The CDR3 loop is CASSRPTSGYTF. CDR3 DNA: TGTGCCAGCAGCCGACCGACCTCCGGCTACACCTTC.

This clonotype turned up a few times. A much more abundant neighbour one base away suggests this may be a read error. The CDR3 here is CASSLVGGHDQFF. The CDR3, as DNA: TGCGCCAGCAGCTTGGTGGGGGGCCATGACCAGTTCTTC. The chain has TRBV5-1 and TRBJ2-1; D might be TRBD1 or TRBD2, each matching 6 bases. Germline CDR1 reads SGHRS; CDR2 reads YFSETQ. This CDR3 has 13 residues.

This clonotype has just a few counts. The junction departs from germline at one end; a sequencing error may be responsible. The rearrangement uses TRBV12-3 or TRBV12-4 and TRBJ2-3; D possibly corresponds to TRBD2 (9 bases). The CDR3 length is 18 residues. The CDR3 here is CASGSPNRGEFSGSTRRF. As DNA, the CDR3 is TGTGCCAGCGGAAGCCCCAACAGGGGGGAATTTAGCGGGAGTACCCGTAGATTT.

The table lists this clonotype with many counts. The J gene is TRBJ1-2, the V gene TRBV28; D unresolved. Germline-derived CDR1 and CDR2 are MDHEN and SYDVKM. CDR3 length: 13 amino acids. Between the trimmed V and J ends, which lost 4 bases and 7 bases, there was a span of 13 bases. The CDR3 region has the DNA TGTGCCAGCAGTTGGGAGGAGAGATCTGGCTACACCTTC. Protein sequence: CASSWEERSGYTF.

With regard to this clonotype: A read error is possible here, since a much larger clone lies one base away. The chain couples TRBV9 to TRBJ2-1; D is possibly TRBD1 (5 bases). V was cut by 4 bases and J by 10 bases, with 30 bases left in between. CDR1 is SGDLS, CDR2 YYNGEE, per germline. There are 18 residues in the CDR3. The CDR3 sequence is CASSQDSGATGCAYEQFF. In DNA form, the CDR3 reads TGTGCCAGCAGCCAAGATTCCGGTGCTACAGGCTGCGCCTACGAGCAGTTCTTC. The full variable domain, in which reference TRBV9 and TRBJ2-1 provide the parts outside the CDR3, is DSGVTQTPKHLITATGQRVTLRCSPRSGDLSVYWYQQSLDQGLQFLIQYYNGEERAKGNILERFSAQQFPDLHSELNLSSLELGDSALYFCASSQDSGATGCAYEQFFGPGTRLTVL.

This clonotype was picked up many times. The chain joins TRBV7-2 to TRBJ2-1; 7 bases agree with TRBD2. The J segment lost 6 bases and the V segment lost 5 bases, leaving 7 bases of the junction unmatched. Germline CDR1 reads SGHTA; CDR2 reads FQGNSA. CDR3 size: 14 residues. The CDR3 region is CASSLGGTTNEQFF. The CDR3 DNA reads TGTGCCAGCAGCCTGGGGGGGACTACCAATGAGCAGTTCTTC.